This record looks at one T cell receptor (beta chain) sequence and its context. The target antigen is unknown. The CDR3 runs to 16 residues. Germline CDR1 reads DFQATT; CDR2 reads SNEGSKA (reference sequence). Losses at the gene ends were 5 bases for V and 0 bases for J; bases not matched to a gene: 8. This specimen comes from a study of T cells after yellow fever vaccination. The study's findings and limits: Of the clonotypes, a small share occurred in both CD4 and CD8 compartments. FACS-sorted repertoires could harbor abundant contaminating bulk-population clonotypes.

TCRdb passed the 5' RACE reads through MiXCR, listing each CDR3 protein once. The table shows 620,000 or so distinct CDR3 sequences, with around an eighth occurring only once. The source material was PBMCs, sampled on the day of the yellow fever booster vaccination. The TCR was taken from a man aged 25 to 45 who received the YFV17D yellow fever vaccine. The chain links TRBV20-1 to TRBJ1-4; 8 bases are shared with TRBD1. CDR3 sequence: CSAGQGARATNEKLFF. The CDR3 DNA sequence: TGCAGTGCTGGGCAGGGGGCGCGGGCAACTAATGAAAAACTGTTTTTT.